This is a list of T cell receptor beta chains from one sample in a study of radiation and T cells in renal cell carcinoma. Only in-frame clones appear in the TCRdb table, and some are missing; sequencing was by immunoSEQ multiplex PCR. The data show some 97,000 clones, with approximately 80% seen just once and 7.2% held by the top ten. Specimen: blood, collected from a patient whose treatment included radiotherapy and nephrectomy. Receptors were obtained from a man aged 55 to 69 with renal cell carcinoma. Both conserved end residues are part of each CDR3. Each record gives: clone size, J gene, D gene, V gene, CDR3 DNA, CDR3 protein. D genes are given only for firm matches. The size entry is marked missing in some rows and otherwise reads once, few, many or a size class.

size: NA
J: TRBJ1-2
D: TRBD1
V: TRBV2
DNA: TGTGCCAGCAGCTTGACAGGGCTCGGCTATGGCTACACCTTC
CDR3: CASSLTGLGYGYTF

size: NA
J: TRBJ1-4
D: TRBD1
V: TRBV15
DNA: TGTGCCACCAGCAGGTCCCAGGGGGCGAGTCTTGAAAAACTGTTTTTT
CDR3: CATSRSQGASLEKLFF

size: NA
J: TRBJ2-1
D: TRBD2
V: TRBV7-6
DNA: TGTGCCAGCAGCTCGGGACTAGCGGGATACAATGAGCAGTTCTTC
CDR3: CASSSGLAGYNEQFF

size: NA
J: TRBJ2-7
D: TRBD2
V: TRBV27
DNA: TGTGCCAGCAGTTACGGACTAGCGGGAGGCTCCTACGAGCAGTACTTC
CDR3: CASSYGLAGGSYEQYF

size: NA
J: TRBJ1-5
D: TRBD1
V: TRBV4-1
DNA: TGCGCCAGCAGCCAAGTTCCTCAGGGGGAATATAGCAATCAGCCCCAGCATTTT
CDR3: CASSQVPQGEYSNQPQHF

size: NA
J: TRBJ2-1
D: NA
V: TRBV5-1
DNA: TGCGCCAGCAGCTTACAAAGATCCAATGAGCAGTTCTTC
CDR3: CASSLQRSNEQFF

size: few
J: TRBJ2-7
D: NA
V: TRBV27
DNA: TGTGCCAGCAGTTTAAGCTACGGAGCCTACGAGCAGTACTTC
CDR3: CASSLSYGAYEQYF

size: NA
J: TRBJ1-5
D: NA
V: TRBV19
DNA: TGTGCCAGTACCCACATCACGGACGAGGGCCAGCCCCAGCATTTT
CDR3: CASTHITDEGQPQHF

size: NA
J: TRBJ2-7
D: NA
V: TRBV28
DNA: TGTGCCAGCAAGGGAGGACAGATCTACGAGCAGTACTTC
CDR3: CASKGGQIYEQYF

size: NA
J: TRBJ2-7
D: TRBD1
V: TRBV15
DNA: TGTGCCACCAGCAGAGGATTTCCCCCCGGGACAGGGGCCTACGAGCAGTACTTC
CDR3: CATSRGFPPGTGAYEQYF

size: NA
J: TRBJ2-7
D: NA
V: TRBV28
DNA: TGTGCCAGCGGTGGACACCAACCTACGAGTGAGCAGTACTTC
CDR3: CASGGHQPTSEQYF

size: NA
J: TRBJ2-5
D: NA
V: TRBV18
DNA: TGTGCCAGCTCACCACCGGGAGAAGAGACCCAGTACTTC
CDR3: CASSPPGEETQYF

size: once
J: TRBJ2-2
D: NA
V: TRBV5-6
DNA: TGTGCCAGCAGCTTGAGGATTGGGGAGCTGTTTTTT
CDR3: CASSLRIGELFF

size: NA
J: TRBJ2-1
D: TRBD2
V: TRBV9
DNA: TGTGCCAGCAGCGTCTCCAGCGGGAGCTACAATGAGCAGTTCTTC
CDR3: CASSVSSGSYNEQFF

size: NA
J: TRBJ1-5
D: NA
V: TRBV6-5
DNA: TGTGCCAGCAGGGAGGGGGACGACTCCAATCAGCCCCAGCATTTT
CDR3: CASREGDDSNQPQHF

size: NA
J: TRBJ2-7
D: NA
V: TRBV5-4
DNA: TGTGCCAGCAGCCCGCAAGAGGGCCCGGGCTACGAGCAGTACTTC
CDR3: CASSPQEGPGYEQYF

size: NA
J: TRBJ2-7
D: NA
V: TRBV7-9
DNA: TGTGCCAGCACCGGCAAGCGGAGCCCGGGCTCCTACGAGCAGTACTTC
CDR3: CASTGKRSPGSYEQYF

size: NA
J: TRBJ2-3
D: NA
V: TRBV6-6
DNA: TGTGCCAGCAGAGATAGAGATACGCAGTATTTT
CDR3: CASRDRDTQYF

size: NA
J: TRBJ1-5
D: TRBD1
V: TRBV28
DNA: TGTGCCAGCGGACCCCCCGGACAGGGGAGGCAGCCCCAGCATTTT
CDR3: CASGPPGQGRQPQHF

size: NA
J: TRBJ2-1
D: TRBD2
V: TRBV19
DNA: TGTGCCAGTAGTATTAGACTAGCGGGAGGGGAGCAGTTCTTC
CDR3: CASSIRLAGGEQFF

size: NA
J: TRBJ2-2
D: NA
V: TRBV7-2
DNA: TGTGCCAGCAGCTTAGGGGCTACCATGGGGCTGTTTTTT
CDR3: CASSLGATMGLFF

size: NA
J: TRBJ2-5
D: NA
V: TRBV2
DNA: TGTGCCAGCAGTTTTGACAGTGCCGCCCCCCAAGAGACCCAGTACTTC
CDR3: CASSFDSAAPQETQYF

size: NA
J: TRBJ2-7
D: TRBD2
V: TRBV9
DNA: TGTGCCAGCAGCGTAAGTCCTAGCGGCTACGAGCAGTACTTC
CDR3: CASSVSPSGYEQYF

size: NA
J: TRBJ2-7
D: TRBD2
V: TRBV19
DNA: TGTGCCAGCCGGACTCCTAGCGGGAGGGGATCCTACGAGCAGTACTTC
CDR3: CASRTPSGRGSYEQYF

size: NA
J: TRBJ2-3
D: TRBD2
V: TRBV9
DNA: TGTGCCAGCAGCGTAGGCGCTAGCGGCAGCACAGATACGCAGTATTTT
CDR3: CASSVGASGSTDTQYF

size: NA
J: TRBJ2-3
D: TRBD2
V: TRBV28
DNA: TGTGCCAGCAGTCAGCTAGCGGGAACAGATACGCAGTATTTT
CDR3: CASSQLAGTDTQYF

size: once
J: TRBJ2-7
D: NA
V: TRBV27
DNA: TGTGCCAGCAGTTGGGCAGGGACCTACGAGCAGTACTTC
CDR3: CASSWAGTYEQYF

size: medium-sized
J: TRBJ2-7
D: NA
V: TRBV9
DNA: TGTGCCAGCAGCGTAGAAGCCCACTACGAGCAGTACTTC
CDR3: CASSVEAHYEQYF

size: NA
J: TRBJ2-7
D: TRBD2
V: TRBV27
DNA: TGTGCCAGCAGTTTGAGGGGGTTGTACGGGACTAGCGTCTACGAGCAGTACTTC
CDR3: CASSLRGLYGTSVYEQYF

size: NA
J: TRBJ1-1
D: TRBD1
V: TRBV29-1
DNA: TGCAGCGTTTACCGGGACAGGAGAGACACTGAAGCTTTCTTT
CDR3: CSVYRDRRDTEAFF

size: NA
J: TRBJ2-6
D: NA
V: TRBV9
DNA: TGTGCCAGCAGCGTAGATGGGCTCTCTGGGGCCAACGTCCTGACTTTC
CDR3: CASSVDGLSGANVLTF

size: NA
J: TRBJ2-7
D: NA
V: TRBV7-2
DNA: TGTGCCAGCAGCTTGGACAGTTCCTACGAGCAGTACTTC
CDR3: CASSLDSSYEQYF

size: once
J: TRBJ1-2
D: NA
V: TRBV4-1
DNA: TGCGCCAGCAGCCAAGGGACACCTCCTAACTATGGCTACACCTTC
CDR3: CASSQGTPPNYGYTF

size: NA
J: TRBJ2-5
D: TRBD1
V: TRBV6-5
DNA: TGTGCCAGCAGTTACTCTGGGACAGGGGAAGAGACCCAGTACTTC
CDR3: CASSYSGTGEETQYF

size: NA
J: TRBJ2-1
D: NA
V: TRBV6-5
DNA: TGTGCCAGCAGTTACATGAATGAGCAGTTCTTC
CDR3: CASSYMNEQFF

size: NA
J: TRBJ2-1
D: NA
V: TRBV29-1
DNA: TGCAGCGTTGAGAGAACCGGGAGCTACAATGAGCAGTTCTTC
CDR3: CSVERTGSYNEQFF

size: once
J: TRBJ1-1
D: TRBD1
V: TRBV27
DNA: TGTGCCAGCAGTTGGGGTAGCGGACAGGTTGAAGCTTTCTTT
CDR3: CASSWGSGQVEAFF

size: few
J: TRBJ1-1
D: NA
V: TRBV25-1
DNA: TGTGCCAGCAGGGAGGGGGGAAACACTGAAGCTTTCTTT
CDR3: CASREGGNTEAFF

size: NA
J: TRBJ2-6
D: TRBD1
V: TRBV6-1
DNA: TGTGCCAGCAGTGACCTAAGGGGGCCCCGGGGCTCTGGGGCCAACGTCCTGACTTTC
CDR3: CASSDLRGPRGSGANVLTF

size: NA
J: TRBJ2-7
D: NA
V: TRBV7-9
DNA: TGTGCCAGCAGCTTGTACTACGAGCAGTACTTC
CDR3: CASSLYYEQYF

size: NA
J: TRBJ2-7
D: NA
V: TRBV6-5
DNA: TGTGCCAGCAGCGGGCAGACCATCGAGCAGTACTTC
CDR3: CASSGQTIEQYF

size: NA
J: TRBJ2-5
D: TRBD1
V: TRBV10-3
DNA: TGTGCCATCAGTGAAGACAGGGGTCGGGAGACCCAGTACTTC
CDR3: CAISEDRGRETQYF